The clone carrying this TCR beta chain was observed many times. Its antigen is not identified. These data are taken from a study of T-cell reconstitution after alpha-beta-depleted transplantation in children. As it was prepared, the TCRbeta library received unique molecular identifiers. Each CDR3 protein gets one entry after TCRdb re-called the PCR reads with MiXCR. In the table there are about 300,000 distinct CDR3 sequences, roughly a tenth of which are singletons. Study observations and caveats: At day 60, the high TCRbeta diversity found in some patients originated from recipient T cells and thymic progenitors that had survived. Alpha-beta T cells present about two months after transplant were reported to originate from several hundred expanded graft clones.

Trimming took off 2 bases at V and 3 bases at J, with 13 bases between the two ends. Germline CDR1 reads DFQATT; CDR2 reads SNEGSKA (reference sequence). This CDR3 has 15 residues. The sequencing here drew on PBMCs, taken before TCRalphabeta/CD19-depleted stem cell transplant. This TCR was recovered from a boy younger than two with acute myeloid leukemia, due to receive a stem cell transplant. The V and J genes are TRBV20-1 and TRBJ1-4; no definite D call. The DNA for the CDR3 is TGCAGTGCTAGACGAAGGGCTATCCCTAATGAAAAACTGTTTTTT. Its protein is CSARRRAIPNEKLFF.